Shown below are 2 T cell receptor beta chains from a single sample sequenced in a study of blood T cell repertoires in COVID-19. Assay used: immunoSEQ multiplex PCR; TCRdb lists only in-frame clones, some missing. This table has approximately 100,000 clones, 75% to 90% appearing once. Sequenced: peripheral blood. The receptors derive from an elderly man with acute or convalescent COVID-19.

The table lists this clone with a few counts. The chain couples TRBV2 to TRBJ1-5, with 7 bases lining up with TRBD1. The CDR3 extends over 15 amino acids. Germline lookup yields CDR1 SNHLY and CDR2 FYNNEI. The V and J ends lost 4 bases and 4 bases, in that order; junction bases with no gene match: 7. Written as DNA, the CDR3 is TGTGCCAGCAGTGGCGGGACAGCTTTTAATCAGCCCCAGCATTTT. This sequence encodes CASSGGTAFNQPQHF.

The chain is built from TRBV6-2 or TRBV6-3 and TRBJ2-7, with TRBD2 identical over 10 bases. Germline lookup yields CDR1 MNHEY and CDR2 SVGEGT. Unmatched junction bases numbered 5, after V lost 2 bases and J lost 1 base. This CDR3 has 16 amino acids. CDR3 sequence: CASSYTLAGVSYEQYF. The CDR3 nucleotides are TGTGCCAGCAGTTACACCCTAGCGGGAGTTTCCTACGAGCAGTACTTC.